This TCR beta chain was obtained from a study of CD8+CD57+ T cells in acquired aplastic anemia. Across the whole study: DNA from sorted CD4+ and CD8+ cells averaged around 3.5 ug. Researchers reported that healthy donors averaged roughly 10 million reads for CD4+ cells.

Notes on the study in general: A set of 25 to 35 CD8+ CDR3 sequences was shared between patients and controls, and these sequences appeared highly expressed in patients. Between patients and controls, CD8+ Simpson's diversity did not vary significantly.

Genomic DNA, the template, was used for profiling of the TCR beta VDJ and CDR3. Using its own MiXCR run on the reads, TCRdb lists one record per CDR3 protein. Of some 42,000 distinct CDR3 sequences listed, 68% were seen once; the top ten hold under 25%. To note about this clonotype: Its specificity is unknown. A read error may produce the germline difference seen at one junction end.

The sequence derives from a human donor in good health, serving as a control. Sequenced material: sorted CD4+, CD8+, or CD8+CD57+ T cells (not recorded which) from PBMCs.

The CDR3: CGAVQGLNSPLHF. The DNA for the CDR3 is TGCGGTGCCGTCCAGGGTCTGAATTCACCCCTCCACTTT. V gene TRBV5-6 combines with J gene TRBJ1-6; the D gene is possibly TRBD1 (5 bases). In germline, CDR1 is SGHDT, CDR2 YYEEEE. The CDR3 spans 13 residues.